This T cell receptor beta chain came from a study of cytomegalovirus exposure and HLA in healthy donors. V was pared by 5 bases and J by 7 bases, with 13 bases between. This CDR3 has 14 residues. From germline, CDR1 is SGHDT and CDR2 YYEEEE. The PCR used 60 Vbeta and 13 Jbeta primers. Assay used: immunoSEQ multiplex PCR; TCRdb lists only in-frame clones, some missing. The table has some 200,000 clones, 80% seen once. Findings and limits, study-wide: The investigators catalogued some 150 TCR beta chains as cytomegalovirus-associated. The classifier reportedly diagnosed cytomegalovirus status with high specificity and sensitivity. V segments that were indistinguishable, TRBV6-2 and TRBV6-3 among them, were omitted from analysis. Prediction of most subjects' HLA-A and HLA-B alleles by TCR beta sequences was reportedly accurate.

Comment on this clone: Its antigen is not identified.

The chain recombines TRBV5-6 with TRBJ1-6, with D perhaps TRBD1 (6 bases). Sequenced: PBMCs. The TCR originated in a man aged 40-55 years in good health and CMV-seropositive. Here the CDR3 DNA reads TGTGCCAGCAGGGGGGCAGGGGACAATTCACCCCTCCACTTT. It translates to CASRGAGDNSPLHF.